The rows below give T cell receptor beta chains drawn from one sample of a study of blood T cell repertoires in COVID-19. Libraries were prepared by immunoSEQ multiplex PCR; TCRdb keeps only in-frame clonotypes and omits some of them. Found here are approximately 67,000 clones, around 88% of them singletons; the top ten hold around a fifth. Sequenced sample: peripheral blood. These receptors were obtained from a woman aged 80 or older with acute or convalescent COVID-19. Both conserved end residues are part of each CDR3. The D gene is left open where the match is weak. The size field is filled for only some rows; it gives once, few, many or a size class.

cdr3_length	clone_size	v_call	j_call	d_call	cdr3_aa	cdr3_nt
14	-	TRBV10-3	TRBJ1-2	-	CAISGSRSDYGYTF	TGTGCCATCAGTGGGTCTCGGTCGGACTATGGCTACACCTTC
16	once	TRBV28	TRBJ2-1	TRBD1	CASSRTQGAGYNEQFF	TGTGCCAGCAGTCGAACACAGGGGGCGGGCTACAATGAGCAGTTCTTC
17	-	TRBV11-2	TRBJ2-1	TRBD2	CASSLVSSAGDYNEQFF	TGTGCCAGCAGCTTAGTTTCGTCAGCGGGGGACTACAATGAGCAGTTCTTC
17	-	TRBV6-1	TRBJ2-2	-	CASSEKDGGQYTGELFF	TGTGCCAGCAGTGAAAAGGACGGAGGACAGTACACCGGGGAGCTGTTTTTT
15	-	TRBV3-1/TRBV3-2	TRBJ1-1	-	CASSSRPQGDTEAFF	TGTGCCAGCAGCTCTCGACCACAGGGTGACACTGAAGCTTTCTTT
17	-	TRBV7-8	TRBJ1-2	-	CASSLGGQGHTNYGYTF	TGTGCCAGCAGCTTAGGGGGGCAGGGCCATACTAACTATGGCTACACCTTC
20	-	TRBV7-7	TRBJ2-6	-	CASSLPSGANPSAGANVLTF	TGTGCCAGCAGCTTACCCTCAGGGGCCAACCCTTCCGCTGGGGCCAACGTCCTGACTTTC
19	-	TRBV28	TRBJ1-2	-	CAIRTPLDSWHLGVGGYTF	TGTGCCATACGAACCCCCTTGGACAGTTGGCATTTAGGGGTGGGTGGCTACACCTTC
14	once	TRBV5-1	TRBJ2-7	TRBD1	CASSLGTGGYEQYF	TGCGCCAGCAGCTTGGGGACAGGGGGCTACGAGCAGTACTTC
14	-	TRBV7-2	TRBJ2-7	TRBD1	CASRSDRGRYEQYF	TGTGCCAGCAGGTCCGACAGGGGACGATACGAGCAGTACTTC
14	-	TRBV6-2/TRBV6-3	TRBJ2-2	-	CASSLWRSTGELFF	TGTGCCAGCAGCCTCTGGAGGAGCACCGGGGAGCTGTTTTTT
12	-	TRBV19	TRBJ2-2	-	CASSLLTGELFF	TGTGCCAGTAGTCTACTCACCGGGGAGCTGTTTTTT
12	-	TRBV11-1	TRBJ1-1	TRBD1	CASSLQGTEAFF	TGTGCCAGCAGTTTACAGGGGACTGAAGCTTTCTTT
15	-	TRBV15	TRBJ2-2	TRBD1	CATSRGGTGGGELFF	TGTGCCACCAGCAGAGGGGGGACAGGAGGCGGGGAGCTGTTTTTT
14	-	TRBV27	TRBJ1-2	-	CASSLRGANYGYTF	TGTGCCAGCAGTTTACGTGGAGCTAACTATGGCTACACCTTC
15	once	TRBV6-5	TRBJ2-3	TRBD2	CASSLLGLATDTQYF	TGTGCCAGCAGTCTCCTGGGACTAGCGACAGATACGCAGTATTTT
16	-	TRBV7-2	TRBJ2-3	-	CASSLRQAQSTDTQYF	TGTGCCAGCAGCTTACGACAGGCGCAGAGCACAGATACGCAGTATTTT
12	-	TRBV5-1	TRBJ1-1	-	CASSLSGTEAFF	TGCGCCAGCAGCTTGTCAGGGACTGAAGCTTTCTTT
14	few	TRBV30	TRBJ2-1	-	CAWSRGEAYNEQFF	TGTGCCTGGAGCAGGGGGGAGGCTTACAATGAGCAGTTCTTC
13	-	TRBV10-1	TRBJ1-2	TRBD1	CASSEFQGGSYTF	TGCGCCAGCAGTGAGTTTCAGGGGGGCAGCTACACCTTC
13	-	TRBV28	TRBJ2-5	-	CASVGERGGTQYF	TGTGCCAGTGTAGGGGAGCGAGGGGGGACCCAGTACTTC
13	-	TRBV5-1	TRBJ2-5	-	CASSPGQRLSQYF	TGCGCCAGCAGCCCCGGACAGCGCTTATCGCAGTACTTC
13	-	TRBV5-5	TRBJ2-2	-	CASSLGATGELFF	TGTGCCAGCAGCCTGGGGGCCACCGGGGAGCTGTTTTTT
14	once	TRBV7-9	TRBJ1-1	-	CASSFEAPNTEAFF	TGTGCCAGCAGCTTTGAAGCCCCGAACACTGAAGCTTTCTTT
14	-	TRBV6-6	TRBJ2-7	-	CASSSHDITYEQYF	TGTGCCAGCAGTTCCCACGACATCACCTACGAGCAGTACTTC
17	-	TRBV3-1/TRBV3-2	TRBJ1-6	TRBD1	CASSQERGRLGNSPLHF	TGTGCCAGCAGCCAAGAAAGGGGGCGCCTTGGGAATTCACCCCTCCACTTT
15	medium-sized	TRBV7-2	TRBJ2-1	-	CASSPAAEPYNEQFF	TGTGCCAGCAGCCCCGCGGCGGAACCCTACAATGAGCAGTTCTTC
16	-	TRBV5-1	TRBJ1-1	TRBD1	CASSVTWDRVGTEAFF	TGCGCCAGCAGCGTCACCTGGGACAGGGTTGGCACTGAAGCTTTCTTT
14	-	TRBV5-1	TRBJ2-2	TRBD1	CASSLATGGGELFF	TGCGCCAGCAGCTTGGCCACAGGGGGCGGGGAGCTGTTTTTT
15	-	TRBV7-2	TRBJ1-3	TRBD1	CASSPQQGPGNTIYF	TGTGCCAGCAGTCCTCAACAGGGGCCTGGAAACACCATATATTTT
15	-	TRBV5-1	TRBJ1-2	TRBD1	CASSLRTGGAYGYTF	TGCGCCAGCAGTTTAAGGACAGGCGGGGCCTATGGCTACACCTTC
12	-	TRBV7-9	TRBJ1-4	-	CASSGRDEKLFF	TGTGCCTCCTCCGGTCGGGATGAAAAACTGTTTTTT
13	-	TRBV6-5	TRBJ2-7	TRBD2	CATKLAGGNEQYF	TGTGCCACCAAACTAGCGGGGGGCAACGAGCAGTACTTC
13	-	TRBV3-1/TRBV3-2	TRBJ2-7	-	CASSQISDLPVYF	TGTGCCAGCAGCCAGATTTCGGACTTGCCGGTGTACTTC
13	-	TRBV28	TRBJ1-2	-	CASGLQAASGYTF	TGTGCCAGCGGACTACAGGCGGCCAGCGGCTACACCTTC
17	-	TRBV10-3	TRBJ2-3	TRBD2	CAISESGSGRGTDTQYF	TGTGCCATCAGTGAGTCGGGAAGCGGGAGGGGTACAGATACGCAGTATTTT
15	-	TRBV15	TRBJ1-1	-	CATSQLKSGNTEAFF	TGTGCCACCAGCCAGTTAAAATCGGGGAACACTGAAGCTTTCTTT
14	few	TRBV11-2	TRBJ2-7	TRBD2	CASSWAGAGYEQYF	TGTGCCAGCAGCTGGGCGGGAGCCGGCTACGAGCAGTACTTC
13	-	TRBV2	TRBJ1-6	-	CASSEHLESPLHF	TGTGCCAGCAGTGAACATTTAGAGTCACCCCTCCACTTT
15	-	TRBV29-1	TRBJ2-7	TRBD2	CSAALAASGAYEQYF	TGCAGCGCCGCTCTAGCGGCTAGCGGTGCCTACGAGCAGTACTTC
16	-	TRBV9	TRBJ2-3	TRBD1	CASSPGTGKSTDTQYF	TGTGCCAGCAGCCCGGGGACAGGGAAAAGCACAGATACGCAGTATTTT
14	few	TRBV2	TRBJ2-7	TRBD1	CASKREQGPYEQYF	TGTGCCAGCAAGAGGGAACAGGGGCCCTACGAGCAGTACTTC